These 9 T cell receptor beta chains were sequenced from one sample in a study of T cell repertoires in cytomegalovirus infection (dated by TCRdb to between 2018 and 2020). This sample was sequenced with an Illumina HiSeq 1500. Starting from the raw public reads, TCRdb applied fastp trimming at Q25, assembled clones with MiXCR and retained in-frame beta chains. CDR3 protein sequences are deduplicated, and each keeps its most common genes and DNA. Within this sample are about 220,000 distinct CDR3 sequences, with 35% to 45% of them counted one time only. The ten largest clones add up to 55% to 60% of the sample. According to the study, the label for this sample's treatment or condition signals: in vitro stimulation with specific CMV peptide epitopes to enrich CMV-specific T cells. The antigens of these receptors remain unknown. The starting material was CD8+ T cells from cultured PBMCs, obtained from culture after CMV antigen stimulation. The receptors derive from a human donor in good health (CMV status not recorded). Some clones in this sample may be carry-over from other donors' samples.

This sequence joins TRBV28 and TRBJ2-1; D is possibly TRBD2 (6 bases). The CDR3 extends over 15 amino acids. V was pared by 2 bases and J by 2 bases, with 10 bases between. Germline CDR1 reads MDHEN; CDR2 reads SYDVKM. The CDR3 DNA follows: TGTGCCAGCAGTTTACGGCGGGACCCCTACAATGAGCAGTTCTTC. It is translated as CASSLRRDPYNEQFF.

This clonotype occurred a few times. J is TRBJ2-1 and V is TRBV6-1; weak D call: TRBD2 (5 bases). Trimming shortened V by 0 bases and J by 3 bases, and 12 bases separated the two germline ends. Germline-derived CDR1 and CDR2 are MNHNS and SASEGT. This CDR3 region has 16 residues. The CDR3 spells CASSEAWGVDYNEQFF. In DNA, the CDR3 is TGTGCCAGCAGTGAAGCGTGGGGAGTTGACTACAATGAGCAGTTCTTC.

The chain couples TRBV6-2 or TRBV6-3 to TRBJ1-5, with 8 nucleotides matching TRBD1. Trimming removed 2 bases from V and 1 base from J; junction bases left unmatched: 7. CDR3 length: 17 amino acids. From germline, CDR1 is MNHEY and CDR2 SVGEGT. CDR3 in amino acids: CASSYGPGGVSNQPQHF. For the CDR3, the DNA is TGTGCCAGCAGTTACGGTCCAGGGGGCGTAAGCAATCAGCCCCAGCATTTT.

Only a few counts were recorded for this clonotype. J is TRBJ1-4 and V is TRBV12-3 or TRBV12-4; 7 bases match TRBD1. The ends lost 5 bases at V and 8 bases at J; junction bases unmatched: 11. The CDR3 spans 15 residues. The DNA of the CDR3 is TGTGCCAGCAGTCCGCCCGGACAGGCTTTCGAAAAACTGTTTTTT. It is translated as CASSPPGQAFEKLFF.

The genes are TRBV29-1 and TRBJ2-2, with TRBD2 matching 10 bases. The CDR3 contains 15 residues. CDR1 and CDR2 (germline): SQVTM, ANQGSEA. After removal of 6 bases from V and 7 bases from J, the junction contained 11 bases not matched to a gene. This CDR3 reads CSVGGKRGGVGELFF. For the CDR3, the DNA is TGCAGCGTAGGGGGAAAGCGGGGGGGCGTCGGGGAGCTGTTTTTT.

This clonotype has a handful of counts. The chain employs TRBV7-8 and TRBJ2-1; 12 bases align to TRBD2. Germline V gene lookup returns CDR1 SGHVS and CDR2 FQNEAQ. Trimming took 6 bases from V and 8 from J; bases not matched to a gene: 2. The CDR3 is 13 residues long. The CDR3 coding sequence is TGTGCCAGCAGTCGGACTAGCGGGGATGAGCAGTTCTTC. It yields the protein CASSRTSGDEQFF.

CDR3 DNA: TGTGCCAGCAGCTTAACTCGACTGGAGCTGTTTTTT. Its translation: CASSLTRLELFF. The V and J genes are TRBV7-6 and TRBJ2-2, with unresolved D. CDR3 length: 12 amino acids. With 2 bases removed from V and 10 bases from J, the gap between germline ends came to 8 bases. The germline CDR1 and CDR2 sequences are SGHVS and FNYEAQ.

The V call is TRBV7-4, the J call TRBJ1-3; 7 bases line up with TRBD1. Trimming removed 7 bases from V and 2 bases from J; junction bases left unmatched: 5. Germline CDR1 SGHVT, CDR2 SQSDAQ. The CDR3 runs to 14 residues. CDR3 residues: CASTTGVTGNTIYF. For the CDR3, the DNA is TGTGCCAGCACCACAGGGGTCACTGGAAACACCATATATTTT.

The V call is TRBV5-1, the J call TRBJ1-1; TRBD1 is a possible D gene (6 bases). There are 15 residues in the CDR3. V was cut by 0 bases and J by 0 bases, with 9 bases left in between. Germline CDR1 SGHRS, CDR2 YFSETQ. CDR3 residues: CASSLEGGMNTEAFF. CDR3 bases: TGCGCCAGCAGCTTGGAGGGGGGAATGAACACTGAAGCTTTCTTT. Full variable domain (remainder filled in from reference TRBV5-1 and TRBJ1-1): KAGVTQTPRYLIKTRGQQVTLSCSPISGHRSVSWYQQTPGQGLQFLFEYFSETQRNKGNFPGRFSGRQFSNSRSEMNVSTLELGDSALYLCASSLEGGMNTEAFFGQGTRLTVV.